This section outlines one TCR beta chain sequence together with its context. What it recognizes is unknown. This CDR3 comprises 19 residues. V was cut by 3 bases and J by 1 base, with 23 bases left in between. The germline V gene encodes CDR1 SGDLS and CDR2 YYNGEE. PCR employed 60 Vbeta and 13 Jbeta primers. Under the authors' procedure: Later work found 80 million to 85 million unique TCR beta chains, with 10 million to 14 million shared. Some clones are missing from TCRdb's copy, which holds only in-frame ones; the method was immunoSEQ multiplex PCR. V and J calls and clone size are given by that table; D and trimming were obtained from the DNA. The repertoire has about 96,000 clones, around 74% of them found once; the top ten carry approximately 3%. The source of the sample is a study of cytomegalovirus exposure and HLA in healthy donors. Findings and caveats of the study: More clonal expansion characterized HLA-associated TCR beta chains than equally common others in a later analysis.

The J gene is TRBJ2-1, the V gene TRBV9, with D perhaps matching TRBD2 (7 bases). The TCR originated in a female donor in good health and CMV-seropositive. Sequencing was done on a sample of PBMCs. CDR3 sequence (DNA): TGTGCCAGCAGCGGGGGGGGCCAATCCCCTTTCGGGTCCTACAATGAGCAGTTCTTC. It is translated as CASSGGGQSPFGSYNEQFF.